This is a list of T cell receptor beta chains from one sample in a study of blood T cells in healthy people across ages. A single record per CDR3 protein comes from TCRdb applying MiXCR to the 5' RACE reads. The table includes 650,000 to 800,000 distinct CDR3 sequences, under 65% detected once. Material for sequencing was blood. Every receptor here comes from a woman older than 75 in good health. Each CDR3 is given without its conserved first and last residue. The D gene is left open where the match is weak. Clone size is shown for a subset of rows, as once, few, many or a class of expanded clone.

TRBV20-1,NA,TRBJ2-3,NA,SAKDMAGTIPDTQY
TRBV30,NA,NA,TRBD2,AWDLRGYKGETQY
TRBV28,many,TRBJ2-3,NA,AARGTQY
TRBV28,NA,TRBJ2-7,NA,ASSLFRGRDEQY
TRBV7-9,NA,TRBJ2-3,TRBD2,ASSITSGEQPSTDTQY
TRBV28,NA,TRBJ2-3,NA,AGAWEGTDTQY
TRBV28,NA,TRBJ2-1,TRBD2,ASSLVSLADNEQF
TRBV20-1,NA,NA,TRBD2,SATSGRPLGGEQY
TRBV7-9,NA,TRBJ2-5,TRBD2,ASSFRLAGTPYSEQY
TRBV20-1,NA,TRBJ1-1,NA,RAISGFTDTEAF
TRBV14,few,TRBJ2-1,NA,ASSRAGFSSYNEQF
TRBV7-2,few,TRBJ2-2,NA,ASSLVLGGVGELF